Listed here is a single TCR beta chain. Antigen: not known. A clone one base away is much larger, so this may be a read error. Because it lacks the conserved phenylalanine or tryptophan at the end, this CDR3 is likely a read error. Amplifying from RNA transcripts, the study obtained TCR beta CDR3 regions. HTBI-primed RT-PCR formed the first round, and a multiplex PCR formed the second. TCRdb processed the multiplex PCR reads anew with MiXCR; each CDR3 protein has one entry. The sample records 620,000 or so distinct CDR3 sequences, roughly 20% being singletons. The sample originates from a study of Graves' ophthalmopathy and Graves' hyperthyroidism. In the study overall: Peripheral blood collection took place at initial diagnosis, before any treatment.

The study's findings and limits: Also, most clonotypes expanded in the thyroid above 0.001 frequency appeared in blood.

People with hyperthyroidism were aged 18 to 65 and newly diagnosed, under 2 months' duration. None of the included patients had other autoimmune diseases, uncontrolled infections, pregnancy or lactation, as these led to exclusion. From germline, CDR1 is SGHRS and CDR2 YFSETQ. Trimming took 0 bases from V and 8 from J, leaving 8 bases between them. The CDR3 consists of 12 residues. The material sequenced was peripheral blood. The chain recombines TRBV5-1 with TRBJ1-2, with TRBD1 as a possible D gene (5 bases). The clonotype was recovered from a woman aged 18-35 years with stable Graves' hyperthyroidism. Some clones in this sample may be carry-over from other donors' samples. The CDR3 sequence is CASSLGDEGYTV. The DNA of the CDR3 is TGCGCCAGCAGCTTGGGGGACGAGGGCTACACCGTC.